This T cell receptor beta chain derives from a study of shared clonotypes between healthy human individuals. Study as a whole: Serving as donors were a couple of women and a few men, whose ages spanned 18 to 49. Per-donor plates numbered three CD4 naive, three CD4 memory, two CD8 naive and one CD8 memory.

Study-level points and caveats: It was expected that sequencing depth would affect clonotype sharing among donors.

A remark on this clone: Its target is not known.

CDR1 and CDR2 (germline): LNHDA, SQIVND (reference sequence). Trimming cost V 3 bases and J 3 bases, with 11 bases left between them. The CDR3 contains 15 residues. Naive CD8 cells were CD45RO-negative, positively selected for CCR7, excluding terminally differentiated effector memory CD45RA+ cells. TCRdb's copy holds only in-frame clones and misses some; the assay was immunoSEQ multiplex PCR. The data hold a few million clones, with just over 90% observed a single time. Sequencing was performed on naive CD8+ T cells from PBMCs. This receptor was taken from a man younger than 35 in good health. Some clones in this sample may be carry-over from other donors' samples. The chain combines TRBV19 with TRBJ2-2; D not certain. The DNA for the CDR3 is TGTGCCAGTAGTATTGTAGGCAGATACACCGGGGAGCTGTTTTTT. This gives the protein CASSIVGRYTGELFF.